This entry lists 13 T cell receptor beta chains sequenced from one sample in a study of T-cell reconstitution after alpha-beta-depleted transplantation in children. Unique molecular identifiers were used in preparing the TCRbeta library. TCRdb redid the calling of the PCR reads with MiXCR, one entry per CDR3 protein. This sample has 780,000 or so distinct CDR3 sequences, with roughly 15% found just once. The sequenced sample was PBMCs, mostly from graft donor cells, obtained 360 days after TCRalphabeta/CD19-depleted stem cell transplant. Receptor source: a male patient younger than 18 who had a stem cell transplant for acute lymphoblastic leukemia, so the T cells may come from the graft donor.

This clonotype has a handful of counts. This chain connects TRBV6-5 to TRBJ1-1; D not resolved. Germline V gene sequence: CDR1 MNHEY, CDR2 SVGAGI. The CDR3 length is 12 residues. Trimming left V 6 bases short and J 5 bases short, with 10 bases between. The CDR3 DNA sequence: TGTGCCAGCAGCGGGGTCTGGACTGAAGCTTTCTTT. Residues: CASSGVWTEAFF.

The chain combines TRBV7-6 with TRBJ2-3; 10 bases map to TRBD2. The germline CDR1 and CDR2 sequences are SGHVS and FNYEAQ. CDR3 length equals 17 residues. The J segment lost 0 bases and the V segment lost 4 bases, leaving 7 bases of the junction unmatched. The CDR3 sequence: CASSSRSTSGSTDTQYF. In DNA form, the CDR3 reads TGTGCCAGCAGCTCGAGATCGACTAGCGGGAGCACAGATACGCAGTATTTT.

This clonotype was seen more than once but under ten times. The chain is built from TRBV10-3 and TRBJ2-5; possibly TRBD2 for D (6 bases). V was trimmed by 2 bases and J by 7 bases, leaving 11 bases between them. This CDR3 contains 13 residues. Germline values: CDR1 ENHRY, CDR2 SYGVKD. CDR3 bases: TGTGCCATCAGTGAGCAGGGACTTGGGACCCAGTACTTC. Amino acids: CAISEQGLGTQYF.

The chain carries TRBV20-1 and TRBJ2-3; D remains ambiguous. CDR3 size: 14 residues. V lost 1 base to trimming and J lost 2 bases, with 10 bases between them. The germline gives CDR1 DFQATT, CDR2 SNEGSKA (reference sequence). The CDR3 DNA reads TGCAGTGCTAGAGGTGGGGAACCCACAGATACGCAGTATTTT. It encodes CSARGGEPTDTQYF.

The CDR3 sequence is CASSSLVRRGQETQYF. DNA for the CDR3: TGTGCCAGCAGCTCTTTGGTTAGGCGGGGTCAAGAGACCCAGTACTTC. J is TRBJ2-5 and V is TRBV13; tentative D call: TRBD2 (6 bases). With 4 bases removed from V and 2 bases from J, the gap between germline ends came to 17 bases. Germline V gives CDR1 PRHDT, CDR2 FYEKMQ (reference sequence). This CDR3 is built from 16 residues. Complete variable domain (other parts from reference TRBV13 and TRBJ2-5): AAGVIQSPRHLIKEKRETATLKCYPIPRHDTVYWYQQGPGQDPQFLISFYEKMQSDKGSIPDRFSAQQFSDYHSELNMSSLELGDSALYFCASSSLVRRGQETQYFGPGTRLLVL.

This clonotype was seen a few times. The CDR3 coding sequence is TGTGCCATGGGGGCGGGACTCCCCATTAACACCGGGGAGCTGTTTTTT. Translation: CAMGAGLPINTGELFF. The V call is TRBV10-3, the J call TRBJ2-2; D possibly matches TRBD1 or TRBD2 (6 bases each). V was pared by 9 bases and J by 2 bases, with 19 bases between. CDR3 size: 16 residues. CDR1 is ENHRY, CDR2 SYGVKD, per germline.

The CDR3 DNA follows: TGTGCCAGCAGTGAATGGAGGGCGGGAGTGGCCGAGCAGTACTTC. Its translation is CASSEWRAGVAEQYF. V and J are TRBV2 and TRBJ2-7, with TRBD2 matching 7 bases. This CDR3 contains 15 residues. From germline, CDR1 is SNHLY and CDR2 FYNNEI. V lost 2 bases and J lost 6; bases outside the gene matches: 10.

The rearrangement links TRBV20-1 to TRBJ2-2, with 7 nucleotides matching TRBD2. Unmatched junction bases numbered 2, after V lost 2 bases and J lost 2 bases. Germline CDR1 is DFQATT and CDR2 is SNEGSKA (reference sequence). There are 14 residues in the CDR3. Here the CDR3 reads CSARSAGNTGELFF. The CDR3 nucleotides are TGCAGTGCTAGATCAGCGGGAAACACCGGGGAGCTGTTTTTT.

This chain uses TRBV7-3 with TRBJ2-3, with TRBD2 identical over 8 bases. The germline V gene encodes CDR1 SGHTA and CDR2 FQGTGA. J lost 0 bases, V lost 5 bases, and 4 bases had no gene match. This CDR3 region has 15 residues. CDR3 sequence reads: CASSPTSASTDTQYF. The CDR3 DNA is TGTGCCAGCAGCCCGACTAGCGCAAGCACAGATACGCAGTATTTT.

This rearrangement joins TRBV9 to TRBJ2-1; D perhaps matches TRBD2 (6 bases). Deletions cut 3 bases from V and 0 bases from J, with 16 bases between. CDR3 length: 17 amino acids. Germline V gives CDR1 SGDLS, CDR2 YYNGEE. CDR3 region: CASSATMDGSSYNEQFF. The CDR3 DNA is TGTGCCAGCAGCGCGACTATGGACGGGAGCTCCTACAATGAGCAGTTCTTC.

This clonotype was picked up a small number of times. The V gene is TRBV3-1, the J gene TRBJ2-7; 10 nucleotides match TRBD1. V lost 0 bases and J lost 7; bases outside the gene matches: 9. CDR3 size: 16 residues. Looked up from germline, CDR1 is LGHDT and CDR2 is YNNKEL (reference sequence). CDR3 DNA sequence: TGTGCCAGCAGCCAAGACTTCGGGACAGGGGTCCGGGAGCAGTACTTC. Translating gives CASSQDFGTGVREQYF.

This chain links TRBV5-1 with TRBJ2-7, with unresolved D. The CDR3 loop spans 18 amino acids. Germline V CDR1 and CDR2: SGHRS, YFSETQ. Trimming stripped 0 bases from V and 4 bases from J, with 23 bases between. The CDR3: CASSLAVSTRASRYEQYF. CDR3 coding DNA: TGCGCCAGCAGCTTGGCCGTTTCAACCCGGGCCAGCAGATACGAGCAGTACTTC. Based on the CDR3 plus reference TRBV5-1 and TRBJ2-7, the full variable domain is KAGVTQTPRYLIKTRGQQVTLSCSPISGHRSVSWYQQTPGQGLQFLFEYFSETQRNKGNFPGRFSGRQFSNSRSEMNVSTLELGDSALYLCASSLAVSTRASRYEQYFGPGTRLTVT.

The sample holds a few counts of this clonotype. V gene TRBV6-1 combines with J gene TRBJ1-3; D unclear. V lost 4 bases, J lost 0 bases, and 13 bases lay in between. CDR3 length: 16 amino acids. CDR1 and CDR2 from the germline V gene are MNHNS and SASEGT. CDR3 in amino acids: CASSAAEGSSGNTIYF. The CDR3 DNA sequence: TGTGCCAGCAGTGCTGCGGAGGGCTCCTCTGGAAACACCATATATTTT.